Presented here are 15 T cell receptor beta chains from one specimen sequenced in a study of glioma-infiltrating T cells. Amplification of TCR alpha and beta CDR3 regions from RNA used iRepertoire nested multiplex PCR. TCRdb reprocessed the multiplex PCR reads with MiXCR, giving one entry per CDR3 protein. The sample contains roughly 350,000 distinct CDR3 sequences, 41% of which appear only once. The sample taken for sequencing was glioma tissue, nonneoplastic brain tissue, or PBMCs (not recorded which). These receptor sequences come from a human donor with low-grade glioma or glioblastoma, undergoing nonglioma brain surgery, or in good health (not recorded which).

This chain links TRBV7-9 with TRBJ1-2, with D unclear. Germline lookup yields CDR1 SEHNR and CDR2 FQNEAQ (reference sequence). The length of the CDR3 is 12 residues. V was clipped by 3 bases and J by 8 bases, with 10 bases between them. CDR3 sequence reads: CASSFTSRGYTF. CDR3 sequence (DNA): TGTGCCAGCAGCTTTACGAGTAGGGGCTACACCTTC.

This clonotype has a single count. The chain couples TRBV5-6 to TRBJ1-1; D is possibly TRBD1 (5 bases). Trimming stripped 0 bases from V and 1 base from J, with 22 bases between. The CDR3 length is 19 residues. Per germline, CDR1 SGHDT and CDR2 YYEEEE. The chain's CDR3 is CASSLDGVLIRGPNTEAFF. The CDR3 DNA reads TGTGCCAGCAGCTTGGATGGGGTTCTCATACGGGGACCGAACACTGAAGCTTTCTTT.

This CDR3 reads CASRHLSGTDYGYTF. Written as DNA, the CDR3 is TGCGCCAGCAGACACCTCTCCGGGACGGACTATGGCTACACCTTC. This chain joins TRBV4-3 and TRBJ1-2; a weak D match, TRBD1 (5 bases). CDR3 length: 15 amino acids. Trimming removed 6 bases from V and 3 bases from J, with 17 bases in between. CDR1 LGHNA and CDR2 YSLEER come from the germline V gene.

This clonotype came up many times. The chain carries TRBV20-1 and TRBJ1-2, with TRBD1 matching over 8 bases. Germline V gives CDR1 DFQATT, CDR2 SNEGSKA (reference sequence). There are 14 residues in the CDR3. Trimming took 2 bases from V and 4 from J; bases not matched to a gene: 6. The CDR3 is CSARSQGVGYGYTF. In nucleotides, the CDR3 is TGCAGTGCTAGATCACAGGGGGTAGGCTATGGCTACACCTTC.

A note on this clonotype: A much larger clone sits a single nucleotide away, making a read error possible. The chain is built from TRBV27 and TRBJ1-1, with D maybe TRBD1 (5 bases). This CDR3 comprises 14 residues. Trimming pared 5 bases from V and 3 bases from J, leaving 13 bases between. Per the germline V gene, CDR1 is MNHEY and CDR2 is SMNVEV (reference sequence). CDR3: CASSLRRGDTEAFF. CDR3 in DNA: TGTGCCAGCAGTCTAAGGCGGGGGGACACTGAAGCTTTCTTT.

The chain employs TRBV4-3 and TRBJ2-1; D not resolved. CDR1 and CDR2 (germline): LGHNA, YSLEER. CDR3 length: 15 residues. V was shortened by 0 bases and J by 3 bases, with 9 bases between the two germline ends. CDR3 DNA: TGCGCCAGCAGCCAAGACCGCGCTTACTACAATGAGCAGTTCTTC. It specifies CASSQDRAYYNEQFF.

The V gene is TRBV12-3 or TRBV12-4, the J gene TRBJ2-5; D is undetermined. The CDR3 is 14 residues long. V gave up 1 base and J gave up 1 base, with 7 bases separating them. The DNA of the CDR3 is TGTGCCAGCAGTTTAGTTAGCAGCCAAGAGACCCAGTACTTC. Its protein product is CASSLVSSQETQYF.

V is TRBV3-1 and J is TRBJ1-1; D remains ambiguous. This CDR3 region has 13 residues. Germline V gives CDR1 LGHDT, CDR2 YNNKEL (reference sequence). Trimming left V 5 bases short and J 1 base short, with 8 bases between. The CDR3 here is CASSTNSNTEAFF. In DNA, the CDR3 is TGTGCCAGCAGCACTAATTCGAACACTGAAGCTTTCTTT.

A note on this clonotype: Given a much more abundant clone one base away, this may be a read error. This chain links TRBV7-2 with TRBJ2-1, with D tentatively TRBD2 (5 bases). This CDR3 has 12 residues. Germline-derived CDR1 and CDR2 are SGHTA and FQGNSA. The germline V and J ends were trimmed by 3 bases and 9 bases, with 9 bases remaining between them. In DNA form, the CDR3 reads TGTGCCAGCAGCTTCACTAGTGCTGAGCAGTTCTTC. As protein: CASSFTSAEQFF.

As for this clonotype: A read error may explain this, as a much larger clone is one base away. CDR3 sequence: CASVSTDRGSQPQHF. In DNA, the CDR3 is TGTGCCAGCGTGTCGACGGACAGGGGCAGCCAGCCCCAGCATTTT. V is TRBV6-1 and J is TRBJ1-5; 9 nucleotides align to TRBD1. The CDR3 has 15 residues. Germline loops: CDR1 MNHNS, CDR2 SASEGT. V lost 8 bases to trimming and J lost 7 bases; unmatched junction nucleotides: 12.

This clonotype was picked up one time. This sequence joins TRBV6-1 and TRBJ2-2, with unresolved D. Trimming cost V 10 bases and J 3 bases, with 15 bases left between them. The CDR3 is 14 amino acids. Germline-derived CDR1 and CDR2 are MNHNS and SASEGT. DNA for the CDR3: TGTGCCATCTCAAGATTCCAGGACACCGGGGAGCTGTTTTTT. This encodes CAISRFQDTGELFF.

The sample holds one count of this clonotype. A much larger clone differs by one base, so this may be a read error. The rearrangement uses TRBV4-1 and TRBJ2-5; 9 bases align to TRBD2. J was trimmed by 7 bases and V by 2 bases; bases with no gene match: 8. CDR1 is MGHRA and CDR2 is YSYEKL in the germline V gene. The CDR3 has 15 residues. The CDR3 DNA reads TGCGCCAGCAGCCAACAGCCTAGCGGGGCGGGGACCCAGTACTTC. It codes for CASSQQPSGAGTQYF.

V and J are TRBV5-4 and TRBJ2-2; 8 bases are a match to TRBD2. The V and J ends lost 4 bases and 1 base, in that order; junction bases with no gene match: 9. The CDR3 is 17 residues long. Germline values: CDR1 SGHNT, CDR2 YYREEE (reference sequence). The CDR3 nucleotides read TGTGCCAGCAGCCAAGATTCGCTAGCGGGGAACACCGGGGAGCTGTTTTTT. Translated: CASSQDSLAGNTGELFF.

Concerning this clonotype: A much larger clone lies a single base off, so this may be a read error. The chain couples TRBV20-1 to TRBJ2-7; 8 nucleotides align to TRBD2. Germline values: CDR1 DFQATT, CDR2 SNEGSKA (reference sequence). The CDR3 totals 15 residues. CDR3 protein: CRAREGSGTSYEQYF. CDR3 in DNA: TGCCGTGCTAGAGAGGGTAGCGGGACATCCTACGAGCAGTACTTC.

In its sample, this clonotype was seen once. The V and J genes are TRBV6-5 and TRBJ2-6; D unclear. Germline assignment: CDR1 MNHEY and CDR2 SVGAGI. The CDR3 extends over 16 amino acids. V lost 2 bases and J 1 base, leaving 9 bases between the germline ends. CDR3 sequence (DNA): TGTGCCAGCAGTTACACGATTTATTCTGGGGCCAACGTCCTGACTTTC. It codes for CASSYTIYSGANVLTF.